This TCR beta chain was captured by sequencing in a study of T cells in Graves' hyperthyroidism and ophthalmopathy. Thyroid ultrasound and orbital computed tomography, with clinical symptoms and serum thyroxine and TRAb, informed diagnoses. This clonotype was recorded at least ten times. TCR beta CDR3 regions were amplified from RNA transcripts. HTBI primers drove first-round RT-PCR of the TCR CDR3. TCRdb re-called the multiplex PCR reads with MiXCR, one entry per CDR3 protein. The data show roughly 600,000 distinct CDR3 sequences, around 15% seen once. Germline values: CDR1 SGHAT, CDR2 FQNNGV. The CDR3 has 19 residues. The ends lost 5 bases at V and 0 bases at J; junction bases unmatched: 16.

Sequenced: blood. V usage is TRBV11-2 and J usage is TRBJ2-7; TRBD2 matches at 10 bases. The TCR was taken from a woman aged 50 to 60 with Graves' ophthalmopathy. CDR3 nucleotides: TGTGCCAGCAGCCCAACAACCGGGACTAGCGTGGTAAGCTCCTACGAGCAGTACTTC. Amino acid sequence: CASSPTTGTSVVSSYEQYF.